Described below is a single T cell receptor beta chain sequence and its context. The CDR3 is 14 residues long. The germline CDR1 and CDR2 sequences are MGHDK and SYGVNS. The V gene end was trimmed by 4 bases and the J gene end by 6 bases; junction bases not matched to a gene: 8. This entry is derived from a study of CD8 T cells in Susac syndrome. With random hexamers, reverse transcription was performed on roughly 0.45 to 1 ug of RNA. Amplification of TCR beta CDR3 was carried out by immunoSEQ multiplex PCR, which covered 54 Vbeta and 13 Jbeta segments. Each CDR3 protein gets one entry after TCRdb re-called the immunoSEQ multiplex PCR reads with MiXCR. Altogether 150,000 to 200,000 distinct CDR3 sequences are present, nearly 95% being singletons, with the ten largest covering under 0.095%.

The TCR sequence derives from a human donor with multiple sclerosis. V is TRBV25-1 and J is TRBJ1-1; 7 bases are shared with TRBD1. Sequenced sample: CD4+ T cells from PBMCs. CDR3 DNA: TGTGCCAGCAGTGCCTCAGGGGGGCGCGCTGAAGCTTTCTTT. This encodes CASSASGGRAEAFF.